Listed here are 17 T cell receptor beta chains from one sample, sequenced in a study of T cells expressing NK-cell markers. TCRdb reprocessed the 5' RACE reads and keeps a single row for each CDR3 protein, giving no DNA. The specimen's table records around 380,000 distinct CDR3 sequences. Sequenced sample: blood T cells: a sorted CD56 or NKG2C T cell subset, CD4+ or CD8+ T cells, or bulk PBMC T cells (not recorded which). These receptors were taken from a woman between 50 and 59 years old in good health.

The chain links TRBV7-6 to TRBJ1-5; TCRdb's D call, TRBD1, is unchecked because there is no DNA. The CDR3 runs 16 residues. CDR1 and CDR2 from the germline V gene are SGHVS and FNYEAQ. CDR3 sequence reads: CASSPLGFDFNQPQHF.

CDR3 amino acids: CASSHGNSNYGYTF. The V and J genes are TRBV4-1 and TRBJ1-2. From germline, CDR1 is MGHRA and CDR2 YSYEKL. This CDR3 is 14 amino acids long.

The chain carries TRBV20-1 and TRBJ2-1; TCRdb's D gene call, TRBD2, goes unchecked for lack of DNA. Germline V lookup: CDR1 DFQATT, CDR2 SNEGSKA (reference sequence). CDR3 length: 18 amino acids. The CDR3: CSAGGRGLAGASYNEQFF.

The chain recombines TRBV6-1 with TRBJ1-5; the D call from TCRdb, TRBD1, cannot be confirmed without DNA. This CDR3 region has 15 residues. In germline, CDR1 is MNHNS, CDR2 SASEGT. The CDR3 sequence: CASRGQSLGNQPQHF.

The chain is built from TRBV6-5 and TRBJ1-2; TCRdb reports TRBD1, a call that lacks DNA to check it against. The CDR3 contains 13 residues. Germline assignment: CDR1 MNHEY and CDR2 SVGAGI. This CDR3 reads CASRSTGQGDYTF.

The chain uses TRBV29-1 and TRBJ1-1; TCRdb's assignment of TRBD1 cannot be checked, as there is no DNA. Germline-derived CDR1 and CDR2 are SQVTM and ANQGSEA. This CDR3 contains 15 residues. CDR3: CSGRRDRGMDTEAFF.

CDR3 sequence: CASSLVAGVLTF. The V gene is TRBV5-6, the J gene TRBJ2-6. This CDR3 contains 12 residues. In germline, CDR1 is SGHDT, CDR2 YYEEEE.

The chain has TRBV5-1 and TRBJ2-7. This CDR3 is 14 amino acids long. Germline V gene lookup returns CDR1 SGHRS and CDR2 YFSETQ. The CDR3 reads CASSPWDVSYEQYF. Using reference TRBV5-1 and TRBJ2-7 for the parts outside the CDR3, the full variable domain is KAGVTQTPRYLIKTRGQQVTLSCSPISGHRSVSWYQQTPGQGLQFLFEYFSETQRNKGNFPGRFSGRQFSNSRSEMNVSTLELGDSALYLCASSPWDVSYEQYFGPGTRLTVT.

V and J are TRBV2 and TRBJ1-1; absent DNA, TCRdb's TRBD1 call cannot be checked. Germline CDR1 reads SNHLY; CDR2 reads FYNNEI. The CDR3 loop spans 13 amino acids. CDR3 sequence reads: CASSPDGGAKAFF.

The J gene is TRBJ1-3, the V gene TRBV9. CDR1 is SGDLS, CDR2 YYNGEE, per germline. The CDR3 runs 17 residues. The CDR3 loop reads CASSARKGPFSGNTIYF. Combining the CDR3 with reference TRBV9 and TRBJ1-3 gives the whole variable domain DSGVTQTPKHLITATGQRVTLRCSPRSGDLSVYWYQQSLDQGLQFLIQYYNGEERAKGNILERFSAQQFPDLHSELNLSSLELGDSALYFCASSARKGPFSGNTIYFGEGSWLTVV.

The CDR3 sequence: CASKKGLREDTQYF. V and J are TRBV6-1 and TRBJ2-3; the D gene TCRdb calls, TRBD2, cannot be checked with no DNA. Germline loops: CDR1 MNHNS, CDR2 SASEGT. There are 14 residues in the CDR3.

The chain joins TRBV3-1 to TRBJ2-1; TCRdb's assignment of TRBD1 cannot be checked, as there is no DNA. Germline values: CDR1 LGHDT, CDR2 YNNKEL (reference sequence). This CDR3 is 15 amino acids long. The CDR3 sequence is CASSQGTGSYNEQFF.

The chain combines TRBV19 with TRBJ2-1; there is no DNA to check the TCRdb D call of TRBD2. The germline V gene encodes CDR1 LNHDA and CDR2 SQIVND (reference sequence). The CDR3 has 15 amino acids. The CDR3 spells CASSPRPIGREVQFF.

The rearrangement uses TRBV6-2 or TRBV6-3 and TRBJ1-6. The CDR3 extends over 14 amino acids. The germline V gene encodes CDR1 MNHEY and CDR2 SVGEGT. CDR3 sequence: CASRDATGNSPLHF.

The chain has TRBV15 and TRBJ2-4; TCRdb selects TRBD2, and the lack of DNA leaves this call unchecked. CDR1 is LNHNV, CDR2 YYDKDF, per germline (reference sequence). The CDR3 is 13 amino acids. The CDR3 here is CATSAGLETIQYF. The full variable domain, its missing parts supplied by reference TRBV15 and TRBJ2-4, is DAMVIQNPRYQVTQFGKPVTLSCSQTLNHNVMYWYQQKSSQAPKLLFHYYDKDFNNEADTPDNFQSRRPNTSFCFLDIRSPGLGDTAMYLCATSAGLETIQYFGAGTRLSVL.

The chain uses TRBV19 and TRBJ2-5; there is no DNA to check the TCRdb D call of TRBD2. The CDR3 is made up of 15 amino acids. Germline CDR1 and CDR2: LNHDA and SQIVND (reference sequence). The CDR3 loop is CASSTGTSGKETQYF.

The chain's CDR3 is CASSLYGKGAIGYTF. This chain links TRBV7-9 with TRBJ1-2; there is no DNA to check the TCRdb D call of TRBD1. The CDR3 consists of 15 residues. CDR1 is SEHNR, CDR2 FQNEAQ, per germline (reference sequence).